This TCR beta chain was identified during a study of TIL therapy for anti-PD-1-resistant metastatic lung cancer. The libraries were made with immunoSEQ v3. Produced via immunoSEQ multiplex PCR; TCRdb's table is partial and in-frame only. The table has tens of thousands of clones, 74% seen once. This clone was seen more than once but under ten times. Specified time point: pre-treatment sample, taken before nivolumab and TIL therapy. The CDR3 covers 15 residues. V lost 6 bases to trimming and J lost 6 bases, with 18 bases between them. Germline CDR1 and CDR2: SGHVS and FQNEAQ. The rearrangement links TRBV7-8 to TRBJ2-1, with a tentative D call TRBD2 (6 bases). This specimen consisted of blood, obtained at baseline. This clonotype was obtained from a woman aged 25-80 years with non-small cell lung cancer. This CDR3 is CASSRGGVAPNEQFF. In DNA, the CDR3 is TGTGCCAGCAGTCGGGGCGGGGTAGCCCCCAATGAGCAGTTCTTC.